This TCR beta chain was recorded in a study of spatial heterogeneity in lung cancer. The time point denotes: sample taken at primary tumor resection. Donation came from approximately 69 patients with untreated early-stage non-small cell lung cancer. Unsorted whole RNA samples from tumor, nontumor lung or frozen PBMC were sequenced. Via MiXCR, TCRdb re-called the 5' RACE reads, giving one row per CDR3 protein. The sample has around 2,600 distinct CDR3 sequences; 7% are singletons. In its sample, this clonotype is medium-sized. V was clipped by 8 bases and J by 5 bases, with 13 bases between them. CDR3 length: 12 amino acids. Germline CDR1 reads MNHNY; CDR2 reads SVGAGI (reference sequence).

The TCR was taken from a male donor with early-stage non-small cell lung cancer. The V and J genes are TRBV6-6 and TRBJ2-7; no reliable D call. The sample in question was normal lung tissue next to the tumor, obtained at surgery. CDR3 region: CASGLLTDEQYF. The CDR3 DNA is TGTGCCAGCGGCCTGTTGACCGACGAGCAGTACTTC.